This T cell receptor (beta chain) was documented in a study of human T cells and chemical hapten exposure. Study-level results: Expanded TCRs clustered into significantly more large CDR3 similarity groups than controls, the analysis revealed.

V dropped 4 bases and J dropped 9 bases, with 10 bases sitting between them. CDR1 and CDR2 (germline): SEHNR, FQNEAQ (reference sequence). The CDR3 has 12 residues. TCRdb re-analysed the RACE reads in MiXCR, keeping a single row per CDR3 protein. The table has 75,000 to 90,000 distinct CDR3 sequences, about 9.4% seen once. Time point noted: patch test 1, 2 weeks after DPC sensitization. Treatment noted: therapeutic diphenylcyclopropenone sensitization with weekly scalp DPC. This clonotype occurred a few times. Its antigen remains unidentified. The chain carries TRBV7-9 and TRBJ2-1; tentative D call: TRBD1 (6 bases). The clonotype originates from a woman aged 50 to 65 with alopecia areata. Some clones in this sample may be carry-over from other donors' samples. The material was whole blood, obtained in connection with sensitization to the hapten diphenylcyclopropenone (DPC). The CDR3 spells CASSSQGGEQFF. CDR3 coding DNA: TGTGCCAGCAGCTCACAGGGTGGTGAGCAGTTCTTC.